This is a list of T cell receptor beta chains from one sample in a study of T cell responses to AZD1222 COVID-19 vaccine. Sequenced by immunoSEQ multiplex PCR; TCRdb stores in-frame clones only, minus some. There are some 28,000 clones in the sample; roughly 78% occur only once, and 5% to 6.5% lies in the top ten. Sample: peripheral blood, taken on day 0 of AZD1222 vaccination. Receptor source: an adult in good health. Both conserved end residues are part of each CDR3. D genes are given only for firm matches. The size field is filled for only some rows; it gives once, few, many or a size class.

j_call clone_size d_call v_call cdr3_nt cdr3_aa
TRBJ1-1 - - TRBV7-2 TGTGCCAGCAGTTTACCCGCTACAGGGGAAGCTTTCTTT CASSLPATGEAFF
TRBJ1-2 - - TRBV10-3 TGTGCCATCAGCGAGACAGGACCCTATGGCTACACCTTC CAISETGPYGYTF
TRBJ1-5 - TRBD1 TRBV28 TGTGCCAGCAGTAAGGACAGGGGCAGAGGCAATCAGCCCCAGCATTTT CASSKDRGRGNQPQHF
TRBJ2-6 once - TRBV6-5 TGTGCCAGCCGGGTTGTCGGGGCCAACGTCCTGACTTTC CASRVVGANVLTF
TRBJ2-3 - - TRBV5-4 TGTGCCAGCAGCCATGGGACAGATACGCAGTATTTT CASSHGTDTQYF
TRBJ1-5 - - TRBV7-2 TGTGCCAGCAGCTTAGCGCAGTGGGGGGCTGGTCAGCCCCAGCATTTT CASSLAQWGAGQPQHF
TRBJ1-1 - - TRBV29-1 TGCAGCGCCTCGGGACCGTCTGCCGCTGAAGCTTTCTTT CSASGPSAAEAFF
TRBJ2-2 - TRBD1 TRBV5-1 TGCGCCAGCAGCCAAACTCAAACCGGGACAGGCCCGAACACCGGGGAGCTGTTTTTT CASSQTQTGTGPNTGELFF
TRBJ2-5 - TRBD1 TRBV2 TGTGCCAGCGAACAGGGGCAAGAGACCCAGTACTTC CASEQGQETQYF
TRBJ1-2 - - TRBV25-1 TGTGCCAGCAGTGAATCGGGCAGGGCCGACGACTATGGCTACACCTTC CASSESGRADDYGYTF
TRBJ2-3 few TRBD2 TRBV6-4 TGTGCCAGCAGTGACTCTAGCGGGGGCACAGATACGCAGTATTTT CASSDSSGGTDTQYF
TRBJ2-1 - TRBD2 TRBV20-1 TGCAGTGCTAGTGGGGTGGCGGGGGGGCCTTGGGTTGAGCAGTTCTTC CSASGVAGGPWVEQFF
TRBJ1-2 - - TRBV5-1 TGCGCCAGCAGCTTGGAAGGAACCTACACCTTC CASSLEGTYTF
TRBJ2-6 - - TRBV27 TGTGCCAGCAGTTTATCGGGGGCCAACGTCCTGACTTTC CASSLSGANVLTF
TRBJ2-7 - - TRBV3-1/TRBV3-2 TGTGCCAGCAGCTTACCCGCTGGCGAGCAGTACTTC CASSLPAGEQYF